This T cell receptor (beta chain) was identified in a study of shared clonotypes between healthy human individuals. The CDR3 has 14 amino acids. Looked up from germline, CDR1 is MNHEY and CDR2 is SMNVEV (reference sequence). The germline V and J ends were trimmed by 4 bases and 1 base, with 10 bases remaining between them. Replicate PCRs from sorted subsets contained around 200 ng DNA, which is around 30,000 T cell genomes. Assay: immunoSEQ multiplex PCR; the TCRdb copy retains only in-frame clones and omits some. This sample has about 590,000 clones; around 95% occur once, and the top ten carry roughly 0.1%. CD45RO-negative CD8 cells positively selected for CCR7 made up the naive population, which excluded terminally differentiated effector memory CD45RA+ cells.

The chain uses TRBV27 and TRBJ1-1, with D perhaps TRBD1 (5 bases). The clonotype was recovered from a woman between 25 and 40 years old in good health. Sequencing was carried out using naive CD8+ T cells sorted from blood. CDR3 sequence: CASSSGNANTEAFF. The DNA of the CDR3 is TGTGCCAGCAGTTCAGGGAATGCGAACACTGAAGCTTTCTTT.